Presented here are 18 T cell receptor beta chains from one specimen sequenced in a study of blood T cell repertoires in COVID-19. Measured with immunoSEQ multiplex PCR; TCRdb has only the in-frame clones, and not every one. The sample has roughly 150,000 clones, around 80% seen once; the top ten hold about 15%. The sequenced material came from peripheral blood. Receptor source: a human donor with acute or convalescent COVID-19. The donor label of this sample is uncertain.

V is TRBV6-5 and J is TRBJ1-4; 7 nucleotides align to TRBD1. The CDR3 covers 15 residues. V was clipped by 6 bases and J by 7 bases; unmatched bases: 11. Germline V CDR1 and CDR2: MNHEY, SVGAGI. CDR3 DNA: TGTGCCAGCAGCGTAGGGACAGCGTGGGGTGAAAAACTGTTTTTT. It codes for CASSVGTAWGEKLFF.

The chain uses TRBV6-5 and TRBJ1-2; 9 bases line up with TRBD1. In germline, CDR1 is MNHEY, CDR2 SVGAGI. J lost 3 bases, V lost 6 bases, and 8 bases had no gene match. This CDR3 comprises 15 residues. As DNA, the CDR3 is TGTGCCAGCAGAGACCGGGACAGGGAACACTATGGCTACACCTTC. This gives the protein CASRDRDREHYGYTF.

CDR3 region: CASSLARYEQYF. In DNA form, the CDR3 reads TGTGCCAGCAGCTTAGCGCGATACGAGCAGTACTTC. This sequence joins TRBV7-2 and TRBJ2-7; D gene ambiguous. The V end was cut by 0 bases, the J end by 4 bases, with 4 bases between. There are 12 residues in the CDR3. CDR1 is SGHTA, CDR2 FQGNSA, per germline.

The V call is TRBV7-9, the J call TRBJ2-5, with TRBD1 as a possible D gene (6 bases). This CDR3 is 15 amino acids long. Germline-derived CDR1 and CDR2 are SEHNR and FQNEAQ (reference sequence). V was cut by 4 bases and J by 0 bases, with 12 bases left in between. CDR3: CASSSQGQYQETQYF. The DNA of the CDR3 is TGTGCCAGCAGCTCCCAAGGACAGTACCAAGAGACCCAGTACTTC.

The gene calls are TRBV30 and TRBJ2-2, with D uncertain. Germline V gene data show CDR1 as GTSNPN and CDR2 as SVGIG (reference sequence). The CDR3 length is 12 residues. The germline V and J ends were trimmed by 6 bases and 2 bases, with 7 bases remaining between them. This chain's CDR3 is CACQVNTGELFF. DNA for the CDR3: TGTGCCTGTCAGGTCAACACCGGGGAGCTGTTTTTT.

The chain combines TRBV3-1 (or the pseudogene TRBV3-2) with TRBJ1-2, with TRBD1 identical over 8 bases. The V gene's germline CDR1 is LGHDT and CDR2 YNNKEL (reference sequence). Losses at the gene ends were 1 base for V and 6 bases for J; bases not matched to a gene: 13. CDR3 length equals 17 residues. The CDR3 sequence: CASSQGGGAGGSNGYTF. In DNA form, the CDR3 reads TGTGCCAGCAGCCAAGGAGGTGGCGCAGGGGGCAGTAATGGCTACACCTTC.

This clone came up a few times. The chain recombines TRBV11-2 with TRBJ2-7; D possibly corresponds to TRBD2 (6 bases). The CDR3 covers 12 residues. V lost 4 bases to trimming and J lost 6 bases, with 10 bases between them. Germline V gene lookup returns CDR1 SGHAT and CDR2 FQNNGV. CDR3 in amino acids: CASSSGEREQYF. CDR3 nucleotide sequence: TGTGCCAGCAGCTCGGGGGAACGCGAGCAGTACTTC.

This clone turned up a few times. V gene TRBV6-1 combines with J gene TRBJ1-1, with 7 nucleotides matching TRBD1. Trimming removed 2 bases from V and 5 bases from J; junction bases left unmatched: 17. Germline loops: CDR1 MNHNS, CDR2 SASEGT. The CDR3 has 18 amino acids. The CDR3 reads CASSEIGTGAAGGTEAFF. The CDR3 region has the DNA TGTGCCAGCAGTGAAATTGGTACAGGGGCCGCGGGGGGAACTGAAGCTTTCTTT.

The V call is TRBV19, the J call TRBJ1-2; 8 bases are a match to TRBD1. Germline V gene sequence: CDR1 LNHDA, CDR2 SQIVND (reference sequence). V lost 5 bases, J lost 3 bases, and 2 bases stayed unmatched. The CDR3 has 13 residues. The CDR3 region has the DNA TGTGCCAGTAGTGTGGACAGGGACTATGGCTACACCTTC. Translated, it gives CASSVDRDYGYTF.

The chain links TRBV7-3 to TRBJ2-5; a weak D match, TRBD2 (6 bases). V was shortened by 4 bases and J by 7 bases, with 19 bases between the two germline ends. The CDR3 has 15 amino acids. Germline CDR1 SGHTA, CDR2 FQGTGA. The CDR3 reads CASSYLGGPSGTQYF. The CDR3 DNA reads as TGTGCCAGCAGCTACCTGGGAGGCCCCTCGGGGACCCAGTACTTC.

CDR3 amino acids: CASTGGYGYTF. The CDR3 nucleotides are TGTGCCAGTACAGGGGGCTATGGCTACACCTTC. The rearrangement uses TRBV6-6 and TRBJ1-2; 8 positions match TRBD1. This CDR3 comprises 11 residues. V trimming: 9 bases; J trimming: 4 bases; junction bases outside the gene matches: 1. Germline values: CDR1 MNHNY, CDR2 SVGAGI (reference sequence).

The V call is TRBV2, the J call TRBJ1-2; D is perhaps TRBD1 (5 bases). CDR3 length equals 13 residues. CDR1 SNHLY and CDR2 FYNNEI come from the germline V gene. Trimming shortened V by 4 bases and J by 4 bases, and 10 bases separated the two germline ends. As DNA, the CDR3 is TGTGCCAGCAGTGCAGATAGGGGCTATGGCTACACCTTC. Protein sequence: CASSADRGYGYTF.

This clone was detected a few times. This chain connects TRBV14 to TRBJ1-3; 10 bases are shared with TRBD1. Trimming cost V 3 bases and J 4 bases; bases outside gene matches: 6. Germline CDR1 reads SGHDN; CDR2 reads FVKESK. This CDR3 has 16 residues. CDR3 sequence reads: CASSQAGQGPGNTIYF. The CDR3 DNA is TGTGCCAGCAGCCAGGCGGGACAGGGGCCCGGAAACACCATATATTTT.

The gene calls are TRBV19 and TRBJ1-1, with D possibly matching TRBD1 (5 bases). Trimming cost V 7 bases and J 0 bases, with 15 bases left between them. CDR1 and CDR2 from the germline V gene are LNHDA and SQIVND (reference sequence). This CDR3 region has 15 residues. The CDR3 loop is CASTPGGGLNTEAFF. The CDR3, as DNA: TGTGCCAGTACTCCGGGCGGGGGTTTGAACACTGAAGCTTTCTTT.

The V call is TRBV30, the J call TRBJ1-5, with D unclear. Trimming stripped 1 base from V and 7 bases from J, with 11 bases between. The germline gives CDR1 GTSNPN, CDR2 SVGIG (reference sequence). The CDR3 spans 13 residues. The CDR3 spells CAWSATPRQPQHF. CDR3 coding DNA: TGTGCCTGGAGTGCCACCCCGCGGCAGCCCCAGCATTTT.

The V gene is TRBV5-6, the J gene TRBJ2-2; tentatively, D is TRBD2 (5 bases). The V gene's germline CDR1 is SGHDT and CDR2 YYEEEE. V shed 4 bases and J shed 4 bases, with 11 bases lying between them. This CDR3 region has 14 residues. CDR3 region: CASSTGLFTGELFF. The CDR3 bases are TGTGCCAGCAGCACTGGACTGTTCACCGGGGAGCTGTTTTTT.

The CDR3 sequence is CASSSDRLYGYTF. The CDR3 nucleotides read TGTGCCAGCAGTTCCGACAGGCTCTATGGCTACACCTTC. The chain uses TRBV7-2 and TRBJ1-2, with D possibly matching TRBD1 (6 bases). V lost 6 bases and J 4 bases, leaving 12 bases between the germline ends. This CDR3 has 13 residues. Germline assignment: CDR1 SGHTA and CDR2 FQGNSA.

This clone has only one observation. This chain connects TRBV30 to TRBJ1-5; 12 nucleotides line up with TRBD1. Germline V gene lookup returns CDR1 GTSNPN and CDR2 SVGIG (reference sequence). The CDR3 is 15 residues long. J gave up 6 bases and V 2 bases, and 5 bases lay outside the gene matches. The CDR3, as DNA: TGTGCCTGGAGTCCCGGGACAGGGGGCCCTCAGCCCCAGCATTTT. The encoded protein is CAWSPGTGGPQPQHF.